The clone carrying this TCR beta chain was counted a single time. Antigen specificity is unknown. This sample was taken from a study of chemoradiotherapy in HPV16-positive cancers. Notes on the study in general: For HPV16-positive patients, expanding HPV-responsive T cells associated with longer recurrence-free survival. Candidate HPV-specific clones and E7-related TCR motifs grew in tumor during treatment.

Repeated repertoire sampling spanned the course of chemoradiotherapy. Trimming cost V 4 bases and J 6 bases, with 13 bases left between them. CDR1 is SGHDT and CDR2 is YYEEEE in the germline V gene. The CDR3 is 13 residues long. The method was immunoSEQ multiplex PCR; TCRdb's version includes in-frame clones alone and lacks a portion of them. The sample yields 15,000 or so clones, 55% to 75% seen once. Sampling was conducted from a patient who underwent chemoradiotherapy. V is TRBV5-6 and J is TRBJ1-2, with unresolved D. This clonotype was sampled from a human donor with HPV-associated anogenital cancer. CDR3 sequence: CASSPWETHGYTF. The CDR3 DNA sequence: TGTGCCAGCAGCCCCTGGGAAACCCATGGCTACACCTTC.